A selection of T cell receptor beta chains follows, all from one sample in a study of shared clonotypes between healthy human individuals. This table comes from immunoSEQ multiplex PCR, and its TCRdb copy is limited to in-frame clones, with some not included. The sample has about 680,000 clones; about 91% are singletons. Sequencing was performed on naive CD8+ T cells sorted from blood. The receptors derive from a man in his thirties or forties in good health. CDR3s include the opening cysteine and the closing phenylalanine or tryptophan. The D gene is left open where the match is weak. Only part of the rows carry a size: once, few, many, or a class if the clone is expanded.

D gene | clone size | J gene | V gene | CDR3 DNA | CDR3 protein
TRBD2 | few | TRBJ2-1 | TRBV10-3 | TGTGCCATCGGAGAAGACGGACTAGCGGGAAACAATGAGCAGTTCTTC | CAIGEDGLAGNNEQFF
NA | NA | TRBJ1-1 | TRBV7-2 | TGTGCCAGCAGCCCCGCACGGTTCAACACTGAAGCTTTCTTT | CASSPARFNTEAFF
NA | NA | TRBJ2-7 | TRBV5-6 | TGTGCCAGCAGTTCGGGTGGGTCGGGACAAACCTACGAGCAGTACTTC | CASSSGGSGQTYEQYF
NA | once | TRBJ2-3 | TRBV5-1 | TGCGCCAGCAGCTTGGCCGGGGGCTACGGGGATACGCAGTATTTT | CASSLAGGYGDTQYF
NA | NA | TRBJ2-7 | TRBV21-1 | TGTGCCAGCAGCAAAGTACAGAGCTCCTACGAGCAGTACTTC | CASSKVQSSYEQYF
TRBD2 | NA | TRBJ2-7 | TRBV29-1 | TGCAGCGTTGAAGGGGTACTAGCGGGAGGGGTATCAAGTTACGAGCAGTACTTC | CSVEGVLAGGVSSYEQYF
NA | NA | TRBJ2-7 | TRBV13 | TGTGCCAGCAGCTTAGGTTTAGGGACCTACGAGCAGTACTTC | CASSLGLGTYEQYF
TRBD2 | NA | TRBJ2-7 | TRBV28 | TGTGCCAGCAGTTTTCCGGCTAGCGGTCCTCTTCCAGGCCTCCTTTACTACGAGCAGTACTTC | CASSFPASGPLPGLLYYEQYF
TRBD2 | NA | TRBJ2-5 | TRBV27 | TGTGCCAGCAGGGGACTAGCGGGAGAGGAGACCCAGTACTTC | CASRGLAGEETQYF
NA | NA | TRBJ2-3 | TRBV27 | TGTGCCAGCAGTTTACGACAGAAGAGCACAGATACGCAGTATTTT | CASSLRQKSTDTQYF
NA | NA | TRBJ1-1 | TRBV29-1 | TGCAGCGTTGACCAGGGGAACATGAACACTGAAGCTTTCTTT | CSVDQGNMNTEAFF
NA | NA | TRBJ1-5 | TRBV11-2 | TGTGCCAGCAGCTTGTGGGGGGGCGGTAATCAGCCCCAGCATTTT | CASSLWGGGNQPQHF
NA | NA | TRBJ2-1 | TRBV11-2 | TGTGCCAGCAGCTTAGTTGGGAATGAGCAGTTCTTC | CASSLVGNEQFF
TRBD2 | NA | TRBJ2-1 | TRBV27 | TGTGCCAGCAGTCCCTATAGCGGGAGGGCCGCTGAGCAGTTCTTC | CASSPYSGRAAEQFF
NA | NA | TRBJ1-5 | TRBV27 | TGTGCCAGCAGTTTATGGGGCGGGGGGCAACAGCCCCAGCATTTT | CASSLWGGGQQPQHF
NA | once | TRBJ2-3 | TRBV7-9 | TGTGCCAGCATAGGCGGGAATGGCACAGATACGCAGTATTTT | CASIGGNGTDTQYF
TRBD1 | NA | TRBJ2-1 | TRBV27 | TGTGCCAGTTCCCCGGGGACAGGGAGGTTGAATGAGCAGTTCTTC | CASSPGTGRLNEQFF
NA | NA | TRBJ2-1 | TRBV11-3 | TGTGCCAGCAGCTCAGACAACAATGAGCAGTTCTTC | CASSSDNNEQFF
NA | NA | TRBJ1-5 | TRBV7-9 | TGTGCCAGCAGCCCCGGGCAGGGGTATCAGCCCCAGCATTTT | CASSPGQGYQPQHF
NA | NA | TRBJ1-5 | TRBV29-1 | TGCAGCGTTGAAGATCTTGGTGCAGGTCAGCCCCAGCATTTT | CSVEDLGAGQPQHF
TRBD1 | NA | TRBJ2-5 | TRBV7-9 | TGTGCCAGCGGGGGACCGACAGGGGCCCAAGAGACCCAGTACTTC | CASGGPTGAQETQYF
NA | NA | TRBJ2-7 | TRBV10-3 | TGTGCCATCAGTGAAACGGTCTTCAGCTCCTACGAGCAGTACTTC | CAISETVFSSYEQYF